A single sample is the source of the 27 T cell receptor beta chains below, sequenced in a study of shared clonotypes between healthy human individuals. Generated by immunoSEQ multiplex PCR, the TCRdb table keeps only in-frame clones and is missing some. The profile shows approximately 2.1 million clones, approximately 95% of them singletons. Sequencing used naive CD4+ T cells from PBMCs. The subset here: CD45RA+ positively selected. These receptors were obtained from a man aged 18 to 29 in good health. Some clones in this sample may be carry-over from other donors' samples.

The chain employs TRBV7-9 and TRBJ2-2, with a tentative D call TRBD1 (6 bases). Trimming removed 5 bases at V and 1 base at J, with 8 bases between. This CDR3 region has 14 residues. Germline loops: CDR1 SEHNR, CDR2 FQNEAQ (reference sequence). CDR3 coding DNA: TGTGCCAGCAGCGTCAGGGGGAACACCGGGGAGCTGTTTTTT. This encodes CASSVRGNTGELFF. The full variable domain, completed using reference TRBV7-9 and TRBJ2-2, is DTGVSQNPRHKITKRGQNVTFRCDPISEHNRLYWYRQTLGQGPEFLTYFQNEAQLEKSRLLSDRFSAERPKGSFSTLEIQRTEQGDSAMYLCASSVRGNTGELFFGEGSRLTVL.

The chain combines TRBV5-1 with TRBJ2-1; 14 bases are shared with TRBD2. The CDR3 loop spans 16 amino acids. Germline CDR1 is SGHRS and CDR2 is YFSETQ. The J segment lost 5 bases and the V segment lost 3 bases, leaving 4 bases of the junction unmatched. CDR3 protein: CASSSRLAGGDNEQFF. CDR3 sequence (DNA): TGCGCCAGCAGCTCTCGACTAGCGGGAGGGGACAATGAGCAGTTCTTC.

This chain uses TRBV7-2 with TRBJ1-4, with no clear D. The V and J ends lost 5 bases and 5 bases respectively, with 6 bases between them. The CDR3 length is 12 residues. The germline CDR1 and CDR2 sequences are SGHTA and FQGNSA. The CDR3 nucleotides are TGTGCCAGCAGCCCCCGGAATGAAAAACTGTTTTTT. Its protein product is CASSPRNEKLFF. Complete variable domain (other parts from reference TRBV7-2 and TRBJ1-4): GAGVSQSPSNKVTEKGKDVELRCDPISGHTALYWYRQSLGQGLEFLIYFQGNSAPDKSGLPSDRFSAERTGGSVSTLTIQRTQQEDSAVYLCASSPRNEKLFFGSGTQLSVL.

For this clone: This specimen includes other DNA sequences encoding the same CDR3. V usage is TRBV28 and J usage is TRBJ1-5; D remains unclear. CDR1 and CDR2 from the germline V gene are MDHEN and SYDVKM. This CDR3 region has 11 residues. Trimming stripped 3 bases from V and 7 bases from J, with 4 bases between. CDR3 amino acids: CASSFRQPQHF. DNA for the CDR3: TGTGCCAGCAGTTTTCGACAGCCCCAGCATTTT.

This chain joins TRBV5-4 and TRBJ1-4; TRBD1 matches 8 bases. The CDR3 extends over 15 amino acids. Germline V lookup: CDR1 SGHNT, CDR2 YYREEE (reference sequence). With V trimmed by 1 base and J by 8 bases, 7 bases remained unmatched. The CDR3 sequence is CASSLKGQGAEKLFF. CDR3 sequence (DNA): TGTGCCAGCAGCTTGAAGGGGCAGGGGGCGGAAAAACTGTTTTTT.

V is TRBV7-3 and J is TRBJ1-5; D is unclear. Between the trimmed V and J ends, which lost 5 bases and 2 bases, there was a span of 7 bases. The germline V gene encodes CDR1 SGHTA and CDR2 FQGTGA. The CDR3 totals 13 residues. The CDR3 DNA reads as TGTGCCAGCAGCGTCGACCGCAATCAGCCCCAGCATTTT. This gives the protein CASSVDRNQPQHF.

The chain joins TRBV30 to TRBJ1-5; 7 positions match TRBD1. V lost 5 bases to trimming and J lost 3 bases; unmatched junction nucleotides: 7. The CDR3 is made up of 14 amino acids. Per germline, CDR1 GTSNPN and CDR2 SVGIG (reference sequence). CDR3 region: CAWGRGTDNQPQHF. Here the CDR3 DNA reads TGTGCCTGGGGGAGGGGGACAGACAATCAGCCCCAGCATTTT.

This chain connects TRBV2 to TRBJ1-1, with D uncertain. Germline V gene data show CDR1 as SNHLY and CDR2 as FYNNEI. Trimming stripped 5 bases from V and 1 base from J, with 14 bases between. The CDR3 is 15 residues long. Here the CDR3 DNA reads TGTGCCAGCAGTTATTTGGGGATTCAGAACACTGAAGCTTTCTTT. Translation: CASSYLGIQNTEAFF.

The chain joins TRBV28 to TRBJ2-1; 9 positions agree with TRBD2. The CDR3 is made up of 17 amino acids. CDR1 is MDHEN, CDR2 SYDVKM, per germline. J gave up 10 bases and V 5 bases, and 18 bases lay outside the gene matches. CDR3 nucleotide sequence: TGTGCCAGCAGTGTATCCTCAATTAGCGGGGGCCGGCGGGAGCAGTTCTTC. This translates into CASSVSSISGGRREQFF.

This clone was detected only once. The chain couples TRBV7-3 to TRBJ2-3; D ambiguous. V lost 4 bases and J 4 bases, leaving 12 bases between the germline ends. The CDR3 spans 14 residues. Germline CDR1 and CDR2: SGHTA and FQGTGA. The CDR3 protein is CASSSDRAADTQYF. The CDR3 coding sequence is TGTGCCAGCAGCTCGGACCGCGCGGCAGATACGCAGTATTTT.

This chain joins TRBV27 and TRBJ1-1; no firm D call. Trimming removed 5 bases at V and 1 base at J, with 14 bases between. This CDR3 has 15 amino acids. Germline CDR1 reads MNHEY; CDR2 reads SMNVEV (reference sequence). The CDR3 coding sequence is TGTGCCAGCAGTCCCCGAGGCTACGGGAACACTGAAGCTTTCTTT. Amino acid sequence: CASSPRGYGNTEAFF.

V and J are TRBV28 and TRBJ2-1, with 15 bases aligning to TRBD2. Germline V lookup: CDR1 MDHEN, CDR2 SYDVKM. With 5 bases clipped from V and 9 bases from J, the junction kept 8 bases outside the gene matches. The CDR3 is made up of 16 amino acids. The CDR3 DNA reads TGTGCCAGCAGTACCGGACTAGCGGGAGGGCGTGCTGAGCAGTTCTTC. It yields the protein CASSTGLAGGRAEQFF.

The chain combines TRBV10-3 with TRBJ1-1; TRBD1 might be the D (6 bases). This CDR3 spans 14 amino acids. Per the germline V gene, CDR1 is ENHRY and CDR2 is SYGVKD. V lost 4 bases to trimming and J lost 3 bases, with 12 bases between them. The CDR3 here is CAISALQGDTEAFF. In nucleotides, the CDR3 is TGTGCCATCAGTGCCCTACAGGGCGACACTGAAGCTTTCTTT.

The DNA for the CDR3 is TGTGCCAGCAGCTCCACCCCGGGACAGACCTACGAGCAGTACTTC. It translates to CASSSTPGQTYEQYF. The chain couples TRBV7-2 to TRBJ2-7, with 7 positions matching TRBD1. CDR1 and CDR2 (germline): SGHTA, FQGNSA. After removal of 4 bases from V and 2 bases from J, the junction contained 8 bases not matched to a gene. This CDR3 is built from 15 residues.

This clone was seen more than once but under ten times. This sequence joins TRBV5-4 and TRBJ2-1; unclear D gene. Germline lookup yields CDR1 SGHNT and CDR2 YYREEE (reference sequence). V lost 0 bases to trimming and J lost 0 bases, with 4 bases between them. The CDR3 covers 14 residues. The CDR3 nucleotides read TGTGCCAGCAGCTTGGAGAGCTCCTACAATGAGCAGTTCTTC. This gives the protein CASSLESSYNEQFF.

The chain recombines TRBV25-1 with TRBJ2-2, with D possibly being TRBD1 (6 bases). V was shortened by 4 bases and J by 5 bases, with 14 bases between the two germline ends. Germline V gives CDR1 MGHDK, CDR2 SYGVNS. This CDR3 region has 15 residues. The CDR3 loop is CASSVTRGSTGELFF. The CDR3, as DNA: TGTGCCAGCAGTGTAACGAGGGGGAGTACCGGGGAGCTGTTTTTT. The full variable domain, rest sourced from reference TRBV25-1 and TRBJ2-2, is EADIYQTPRYLVIGTGKKITLECSQTMGHDKMYWYQQDPGMELHLIHYSYGVNSTEKGDLSSESTVSRIRTEHFPLTLESARPSHTSQYLCASSVTRGSTGELFFGEGSRLTVL.

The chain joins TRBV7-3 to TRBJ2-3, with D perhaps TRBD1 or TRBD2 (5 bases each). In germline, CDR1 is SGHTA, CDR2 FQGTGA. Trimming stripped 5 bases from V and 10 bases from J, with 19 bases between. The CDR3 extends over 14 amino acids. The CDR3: CASSRQVTGTAQYF. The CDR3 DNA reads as TGTGCCAGCAGCCGTCAAGTGACCGGGACGGCGCAGTATTTT.

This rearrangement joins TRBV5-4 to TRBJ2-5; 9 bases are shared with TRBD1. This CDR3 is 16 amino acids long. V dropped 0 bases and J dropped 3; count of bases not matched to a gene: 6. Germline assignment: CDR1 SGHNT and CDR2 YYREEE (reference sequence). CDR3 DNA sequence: TGTGCCAGCAGCTTGGTAGAGGGGGACAGGGAAGAGACCCAGTACTTC. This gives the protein CASSLVEGDREETQYF.

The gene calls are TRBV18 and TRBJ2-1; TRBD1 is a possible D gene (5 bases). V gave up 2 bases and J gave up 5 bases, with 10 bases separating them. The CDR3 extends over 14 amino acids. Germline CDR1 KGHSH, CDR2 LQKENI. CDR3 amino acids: CASSPVQGNNEQFF. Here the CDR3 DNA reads TGTGCCAGCTCACCAGTTCAGGGCAACAATGAGCAGTTCTTC.

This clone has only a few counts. The CDR3 here is CSALRAAEAFF. The CDR3 DNA reads as TGCAGTGCTCTCAGGGCCGCTGAAGCTTTCTTT. The chain couples TRBV20-1 to TRBJ1-1, with D tentatively TRBD1 (5 bases). V lost 5 bases and J lost 6, with 10 bases in between. CDR1 is DFQATT, CDR2 SNEGSKA, per germline (reference sequence). CDR3 length equals 11 residues.

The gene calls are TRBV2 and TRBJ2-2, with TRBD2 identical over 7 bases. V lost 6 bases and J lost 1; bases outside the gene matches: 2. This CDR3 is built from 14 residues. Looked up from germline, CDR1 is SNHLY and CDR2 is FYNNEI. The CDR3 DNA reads TGTGCCAGCAGCCTAGCGGAGAACACCGGGGAGCTGTTTTTT. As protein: CASSLAENTGELFF.

The CDR3 DNA sequence: TGTGCCAGCAGCTTGGAGGGATTACGCTCTGGAAACACCATATATTTT. Its protein is CASSLEGLRSGNTIYF. This chain links TRBV5-5 with TRBJ1-3; D uncertain. This CDR3 is built from 16 residues. Trimming took 0 bases from V and 0 from J, leaving 10 bases between them. From germline, CDR1 is SGHKS and CDR2 YYEKEE (reference sequence).

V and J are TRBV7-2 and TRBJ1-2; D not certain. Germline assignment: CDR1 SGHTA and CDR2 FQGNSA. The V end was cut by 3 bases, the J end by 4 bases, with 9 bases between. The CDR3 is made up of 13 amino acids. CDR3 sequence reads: CASSFIGAYGYTF. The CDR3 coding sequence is TGTGCCAGCAGCTTCATAGGTGCCTATGGCTACACCTTC.

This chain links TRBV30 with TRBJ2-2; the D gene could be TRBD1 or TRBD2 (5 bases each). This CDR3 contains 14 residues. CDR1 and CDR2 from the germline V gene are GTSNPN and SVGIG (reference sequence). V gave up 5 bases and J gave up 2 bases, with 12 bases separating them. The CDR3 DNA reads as TGTGCCTGGGAGGGGAGCAGTAACACCGGGGAGCTGTTTTTT. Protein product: CAWEGSSNTGELFF.

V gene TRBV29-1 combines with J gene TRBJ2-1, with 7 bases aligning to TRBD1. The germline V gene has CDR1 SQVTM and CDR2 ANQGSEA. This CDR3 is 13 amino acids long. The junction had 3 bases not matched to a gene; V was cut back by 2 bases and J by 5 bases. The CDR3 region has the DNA TGCAGCGTTGAAAGGGGGCCAAACAATGAGCAGTTCTTC. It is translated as CSVERGPNNEQFF.

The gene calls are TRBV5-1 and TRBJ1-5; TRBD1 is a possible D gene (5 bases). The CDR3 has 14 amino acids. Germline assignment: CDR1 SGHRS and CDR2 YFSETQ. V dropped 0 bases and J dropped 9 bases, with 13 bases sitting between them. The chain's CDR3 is CASSLEAGSRPQHF. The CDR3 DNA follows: TGCGCCAGCAGCTTGGAGGCAGGGAGCCGGCCCCAGCATTTT. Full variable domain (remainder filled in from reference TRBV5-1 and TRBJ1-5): KAGVTQTPRYLIKTRGQQVTLSCSPISGHRSVSWYQQTPGQGLQFLFEYFSETQRNKGNFPGRFSGRQFSNSRSEMNVSTLELGDSALYLCASSLEAGSRPQHFGDGTRLSIL.

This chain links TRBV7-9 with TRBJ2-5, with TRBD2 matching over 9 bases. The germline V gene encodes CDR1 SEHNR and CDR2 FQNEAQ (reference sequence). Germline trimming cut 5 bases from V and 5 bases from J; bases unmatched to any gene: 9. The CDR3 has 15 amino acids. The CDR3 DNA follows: TGTGCCAGCAGCACTTTAGCGGGAGCGAGGGAGACCCAGTACTTC. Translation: CASSTLAGARETQYF.